This entry describes one TCR beta chain. Its specificity is not known. The data originate from a study of blood T cells in healthy people across ages. Regarding the study as a whole: CMV status of donors was not determined, possibly confounding expanded clonotype changes. Strong correlation was found linking TCR beta diversity to naive T cell percentage.

Then a second PCR, running about 6 to 11 cycles, was carried out with a sample-barcoded 5' primer and a J-beta primer mix. Using its own MiXCR run on the 5' RACE reads, TCRdb lists one record per CDR3 protein. This sample has 650,000 to 800,000 distinct CDR3 sequences, with about 50% found just once. RNA extraction gave at least 5.5 micrograms of total RNA per sample. Looked up from germline, CDR1 is MGHRA and CDR2 is YSYEKL. Unmatched junction bases numbered 9, after V lost 2 bases and J lost 0 bases. The length of the CDR3 is 19 residues. This rearrangement joins TRBV4-1 to TRBJ2-1; TRBD2 agrees at 11 bases. The origin of this receptor is a woman aged 80 or over in good health. The material sequenced was blood. The CDR3 nucleotides read TGCGCCAGCAGCCAACGCCGGACTAGCGGGCGAAGCTCCTACAATGAGCAGTTCTTC. This gives the protein CASSQRRTSGRSSYNEQFF.